This TCR delta chain was retrieved from a study of gamma-delta chains in newborns, infants, children. About the study: Microbial exposure reportedly drives polyclonal innate γδ T cell expansion after birth.

The table lists this clone with a few counts. Since a far larger clone is one base different, this is likely a read error. TCRdb processed the reads again with the CATT caller. The data show roughly 5,000 delta-chain clones, less than 3.5% seen once. There are 22 residues in the CDR3. Germline-derived CDR1 and CDR2 are GEAIGNYY and EKD. This receptor was obtained from a child who was a newborn, infant or young child, either healthy, febrile or measles-vaccinated (not recorded which). The sequencing input was blood. The J gene is TRDJ3, the V gene TRDV2; TRDD3 aligns across 13 bases. CDR3 DNA: TGTGCCTGTGACACTCGTACTGGGGGATACGCGATTGACTCCCGGGACACCCGACAGATGTTTTTC. Protein product: CACDTRTGGYAIDSRDTRQMFF.